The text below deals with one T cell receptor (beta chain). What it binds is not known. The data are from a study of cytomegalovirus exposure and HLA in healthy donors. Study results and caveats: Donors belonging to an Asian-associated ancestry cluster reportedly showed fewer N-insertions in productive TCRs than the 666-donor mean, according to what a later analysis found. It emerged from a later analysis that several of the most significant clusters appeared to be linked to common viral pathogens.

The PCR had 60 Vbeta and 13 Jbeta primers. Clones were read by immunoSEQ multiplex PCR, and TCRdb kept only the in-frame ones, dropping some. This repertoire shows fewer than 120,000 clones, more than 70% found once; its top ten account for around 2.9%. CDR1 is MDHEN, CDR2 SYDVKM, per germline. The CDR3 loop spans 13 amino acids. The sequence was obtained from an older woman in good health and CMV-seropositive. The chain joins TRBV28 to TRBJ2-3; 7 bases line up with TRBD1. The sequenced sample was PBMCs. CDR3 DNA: TGTGCAGAGAGGGACAGCCTGACAGATACGCAGTATTTT. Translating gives CAERDSLTDTQYF.